What follows is one T cell receptor beta chain and its context. Its antigen is as yet unknown. A read error may produce the germline difference seen at one junction end. The data are from a study of breast tumors, draining lymph nodes, adjacent tissues. Germline CDR1 reads DFQATT; CDR2 reads SNEGSKA (reference sequence). The CDR3 covers 16 residues. Whole-study findings and limits: Luminal-like breast cancer showed significantly higher tumor–nontumor repertoire similarity than basal-like. Compared with lymph nodes, tumors were less diverse; compared with nontumor tissue, more. Tumor T cell lymph node origin was a supported hypothesis, not proven. The data were judged consistent with most tumor T cells coming from lymph node and expanding in tumor.

TCRdb recomputed calls from the multiplex PCR reads with MiXCR, one row per CDR3 protein. The table has tens of thousands of distinct CDR3 sequences, 50% seen once; the top ten hold around 7.8%. The rearrangement links TRBV20-1 to TRBJ2-5, with D perhaps TRBD1 (6 bases). Sequences were obtained from breast tumor tissue. The source of this sequence is a female donor with breast cancer. Some clones in this sample may be carry-over from other donors' samples. The CDR3 DNA reads TGCGGTGCCAAGGACAGCCGCGGCAGGCTAACGGAGACCCAGTACTTC. Amino acid sequence: CGAKDSRGRLTETQYF.